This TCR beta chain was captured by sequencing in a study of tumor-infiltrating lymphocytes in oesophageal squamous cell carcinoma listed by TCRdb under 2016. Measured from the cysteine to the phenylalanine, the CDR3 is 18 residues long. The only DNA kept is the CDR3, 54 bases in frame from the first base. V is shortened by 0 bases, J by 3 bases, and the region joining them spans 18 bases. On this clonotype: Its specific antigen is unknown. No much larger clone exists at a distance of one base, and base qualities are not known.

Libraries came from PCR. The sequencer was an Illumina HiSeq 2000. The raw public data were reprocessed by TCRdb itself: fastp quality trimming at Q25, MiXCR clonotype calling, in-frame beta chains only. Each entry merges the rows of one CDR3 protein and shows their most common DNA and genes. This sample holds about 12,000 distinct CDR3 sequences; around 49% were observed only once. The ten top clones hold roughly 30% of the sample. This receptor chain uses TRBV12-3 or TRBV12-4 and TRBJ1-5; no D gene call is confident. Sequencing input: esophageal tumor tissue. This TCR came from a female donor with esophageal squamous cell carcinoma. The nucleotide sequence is TGTGCCAGCAGTTTAGCAAGTCGAGTTGGCAGGTCCAATCAGCCCCAGCATTTT. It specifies CASSLASRVGRSNQPQHF.